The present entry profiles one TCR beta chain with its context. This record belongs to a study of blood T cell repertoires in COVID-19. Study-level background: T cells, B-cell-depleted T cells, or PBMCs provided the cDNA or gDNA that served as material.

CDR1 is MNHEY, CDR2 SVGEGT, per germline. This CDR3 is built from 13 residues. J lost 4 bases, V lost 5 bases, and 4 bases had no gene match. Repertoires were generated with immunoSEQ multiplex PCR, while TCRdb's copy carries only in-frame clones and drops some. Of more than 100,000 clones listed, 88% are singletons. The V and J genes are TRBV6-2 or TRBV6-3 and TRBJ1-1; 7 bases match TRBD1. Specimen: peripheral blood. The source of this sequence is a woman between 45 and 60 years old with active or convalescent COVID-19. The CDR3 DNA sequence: TGTGCCAGCAGTCGTCCAGGGGGCACTGAAGCTTTCTTT. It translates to CASSRPGGTEAFF.